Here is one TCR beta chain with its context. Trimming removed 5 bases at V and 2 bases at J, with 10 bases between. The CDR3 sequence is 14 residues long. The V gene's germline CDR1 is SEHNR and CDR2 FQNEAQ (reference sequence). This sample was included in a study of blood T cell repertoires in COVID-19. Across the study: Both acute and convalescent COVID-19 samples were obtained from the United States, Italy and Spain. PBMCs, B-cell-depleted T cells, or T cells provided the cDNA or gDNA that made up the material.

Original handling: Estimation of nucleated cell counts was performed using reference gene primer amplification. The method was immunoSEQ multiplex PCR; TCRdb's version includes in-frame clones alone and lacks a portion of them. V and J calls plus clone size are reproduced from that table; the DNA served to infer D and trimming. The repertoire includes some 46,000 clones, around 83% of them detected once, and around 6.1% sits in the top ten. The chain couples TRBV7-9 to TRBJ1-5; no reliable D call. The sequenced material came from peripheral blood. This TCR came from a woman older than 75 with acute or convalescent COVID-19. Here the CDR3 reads CASSAPGRNQPQHF. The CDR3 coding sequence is TGTGCCAGCAGCGCCCCAGGTCGCAATCAGCCCCAGCATTTT.